The TCR beta chain described here comes from a study of control samples from healthy donors and cancer patients. The germline V gene encodes CDR1 SEHNR and CDR2 FQNEAQ (reference sequence). CDR3 length: 14 residues. V was clipped by 4 bases and J by 4 bases; unmatched bases: 3. Generated by immunoSEQ multiplex PCR, the TCRdb table keeps only in-frame clones and is missing some. The sample holds about 42,000 clones; around 78% are singletons and the top ten take about half. The receptor's source is a man in his sixties in good health. The sample was blood. The V and J genes are TRBV7-9 and TRBJ2-1; 8 bases agree with TRBD1. CDR3 in amino acids: CASSSRDRYNEQFF. CDR3 coding DNA: TGTGCCAGCAGCTCTCGGGACAGGTACAATGAGCAGTTCTTC. Full variable domain (missing parts from reference TRBV7-9 and TRBJ2-1): DTGVSQNPRHKITKRGQNVTFRCDPISEHNRLYWYRQTLGQGPEFLTYFQNEAQLEKSRLLSDRFSAERPKGSFSTLEIQRTEQGDSAMYLCASSSRDRYNEQFFGPGTRLTVL.